The source of this T cell receptor (beta chain) is a study of blood T cells in healthy people across ages. Alongside a J-beta primer mix, a sample-barcoded 5' primer served in a second PCR lasting roughly 7 to 12 cycles. Per sample, CDR3-containing paired-end reads numbered at least 2.5 million. TCRdb recomputed calls from the 5' RACE reads with MiXCR, one row per CDR3 protein. Here the sample spans some 880,000 distinct CDR3 sequences, under 40% being singletons. The sample holds one count of this clonotype. Antigen: not known. Compared with germline, one end of the junction differs, possibly owing to a read error. Findings and limits, study-wide: The diversity estimates, figures obtained from one million T cells, were considered underestimates.

This CDR3 spans 13 amino acids. Germline V gene lookup returns CDR1 DFQATT and CDR2 SNEGSKA (reference sequence). This receptor was identified in a young man in good health. The sample consisted of blood. This sequence joins TRBV20-1 and TRBJ2-5; D is unclear. DNA for the CDR3: TGCAGTGCTAGAGTCTCCGGCCAAGAGGCCCAGTACTTC. The encoded protein is CSARVSGQEAQYF.